This paragraph reports one TCR beta chain. The antigen remains unidentified. A read error may produce the germline difference seen at one junction end. No treatment had been given to any patient before thyroid surgery. This sample was included in a study of metastatic and nonmetastatic thyroid tumors. Study-level background: Repertoires were compared across blood and tumor or nodule tissue from malignant and benign thyroid patients.

Study observations and caveats: Significantly greater TCR beta diversity was reportedly found in malignant thyroid tumors than in benign nodules (in blood and tumor).

In the authors' workflow: The distant-metastasis classifier for papillary thyroid cancer was built from CDR3 differences across clinicopathological groups. Through MiXCR, TCRdb re-clonotyped the PCR reads. These V and J calls rely on TCRdb rather than the paper's analysis. The data hold 30,000 to 35,000 clones, with around 30% observed a single time. The sample consisted of blood. This TCR was recovered from a female donor with papillary thyroid cancer or a benign thyroid nodule (not recorded which). Some clones in this sample may be carry-over from other donors' samples.

As DNA, the CDR3 is TGTGCCAGCAGCCCTAACAGGGTTCATCATCCCCAGCATTTT. This translates into CASSPNRVHHPQHF. The chain recombines TRBV3-1 with TRBJ1-5, with D tentatively TRBD1 (6 bases). Looked up from germline, CDR1 is LGHDT and CDR2 is YNNKEL (reference sequence). The CDR3 totals 14 residues.